Below are 5 T cell receptor beta chains sequenced from a single sample in a study of cytomegalovirus exposure and HLA in healthy donors. Both 60 Vbeta primers and 13 Jbeta primers went into the PCR. TCRdb's table, derived via immunoSEQ multiplex PCR, lists solely in-frame clones and lacks some. The sample holds about 98,000 clones, approximately 80% seen once. Sequenced: PBMCs. These receptors all stem from a female donor in good health and CMV-seropositive.

The chain links TRBV10-1 to TRBJ2-3; 12 nucleotides line up with TRBD2. CDR3 length equals 15 residues. Germline V gives CDR1 WNHNN, CDR2 SYGVQD (reference sequence). Trimming removed 2 bases from V and 4 bases from J; junction bases left unmatched: 1. CDR3 nucleotides: TGCGCCAGCAGTGAGGCTAGCGGGGGGGCAGATACGCAGTATTTT. As protein: CASSEASGGADTQYF.

V and J are TRBV10-1 and TRBJ2-1, with D maybe TRBD1 (5 bases). Germline values: CDR1 WNHNN, CDR2 SYGVQD (reference sequence). V was trimmed by 0 bases and J by 3 bases, leaving 9 bases between them. CDR3 length equals 15 residues. For the CDR3, the DNA is TGCGCCAGCAGTGAGTCGGGCAGGGACTACAATGAGCAGTTCTTC. This translates into CASSESGRDYNEQFF.

The chain is built from TRBV15 and TRBJ2-2, with 8 bases lining up with TRBD2. Germline V gene lookup returns CDR1 LNHNV and CDR2 YYDKDF (reference sequence). Trimming at V came to 5 bases and at J to 2 bases, leaving 4 bases not matched to a gene. The CDR3 sequence is 15 residues long. The CDR3 protein is CATSSSGLNTGELFF. CDR3 DNA: TGTGCCACCAGCTCTAGCGGGCTCAACACCGGGGAGCTGTTTTTT.

This clone was seen only once. The chain employs TRBV5-1 and TRBJ2-2; D may be TRBD1 (5 bases). The germline CDR1 and CDR2 sequences are SGHRS and YFSETQ. The CDR3 runs 14 residues. Trimming removed 4 bases from V and 7 bases from J, with 14 bases in between. CDR3 sequence: CASSIAQGGGELFF. The DNA of the CDR3 is TGCGCCAGCAGCATAGCCCAGGGTGGCGGGGAGCTGTTTTTT.

The rearrangement links TRBV5-6 to TRBJ2-2; 11 nucleotides agree with TRBD2. Germline CDR1 is SGHDT and CDR2 is YYEEEE. Unmatched junction bases numbered 12, after V lost 3 bases and J lost 5 bases. The CDR3 contains 18 residues. DNA for the CDR3: TGTGCCAGCAGCTCAGGGACTAGCGGCAGTATGTTAACCGGGGAGCTGTTTTTT. It encodes CASSSGTSGSMLTGELFF.